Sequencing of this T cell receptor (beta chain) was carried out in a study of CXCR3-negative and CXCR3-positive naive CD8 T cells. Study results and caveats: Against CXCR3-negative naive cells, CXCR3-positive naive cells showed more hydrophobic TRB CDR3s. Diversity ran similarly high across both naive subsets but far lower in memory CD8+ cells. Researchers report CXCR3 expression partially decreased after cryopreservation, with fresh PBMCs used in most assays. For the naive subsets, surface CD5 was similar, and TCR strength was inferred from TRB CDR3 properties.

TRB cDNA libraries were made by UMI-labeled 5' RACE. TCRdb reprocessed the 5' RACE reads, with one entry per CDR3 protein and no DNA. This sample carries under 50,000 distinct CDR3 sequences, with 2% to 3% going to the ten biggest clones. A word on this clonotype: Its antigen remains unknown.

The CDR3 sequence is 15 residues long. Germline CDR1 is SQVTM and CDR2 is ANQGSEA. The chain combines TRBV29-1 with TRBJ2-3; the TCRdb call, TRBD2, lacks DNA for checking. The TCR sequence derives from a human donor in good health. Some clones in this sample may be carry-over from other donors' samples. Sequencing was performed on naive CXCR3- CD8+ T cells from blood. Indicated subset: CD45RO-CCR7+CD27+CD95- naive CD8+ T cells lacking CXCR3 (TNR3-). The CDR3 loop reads CSVDPSGASTDTQYF.